What follows are 29 T cell receptor beta chains derived from one specimen sequenced in a study of identical twins. A single record per CDR3 protein comes from TCRdb applying MiXCR to the 5' RACE reads. The data contain around 340,000 distinct CDR3 sequences, around 12% of them singletons. The sample also formed part of further work on yellow fever vaccine responses in identical twins.

The specimen was CD8+ T cells sorted from blood. The receptor source for this set is a woman under 30 in good health.

This clonotype has more than one count but fewer than ten. The chain combines TRBV29-1 with TRBJ2-5; the match to TRBD2 covers 10 bases. CDR1 and CDR2 (germline): SQVTM, ANQGSEA. V shed 6 bases, J shed 7 bases, and the junction held 8 bases outside the gene matches. This CDR3 has 13 amino acids. The CDR3 nucleotides are TGCAGCGTAGCGGGAGGGGCGCTAGGGACCCAGTACTTC. Its translation: CSVAGGALGTQYF. Full variable domain (missing parts from reference TRBV29-1 and TRBJ2-5): SAVISQKPSRDICQRGTSLTIQCQVDSQVTMMFWYRQQPGQSLTLIATANQGSEATYESGFVIDKFPISRPNLTFSTLTVSNMSPEDSSIYLCSVAGGALGTQYFGPGTRLLVL.

Note on this clonotype: Germline is not matched at one junction end, which may reflect a read error. Here the CDR3 reads CCARNPGTGGGKVEQFF. The CDR3 DNA sequence: TGCTGTGCTAGAAATCCCGGGACAGGGGGCGGGAAGGTTGAGCAGTTCTTC. The chain joins TRBV20-1 to TRBJ2-1, with 12 bases aligning to TRBD1. This CDR3 contains 17 residues. Germline V gene sequence: CDR1 DFQATT, CDR2 SNEGSKA (reference sequence).

The chain combines TRBV7-6 with TRBJ2-7, with 10 bases aligning to TRBD1. The germline gives CDR1 SGHVS, CDR2 FNYEAQ. Trimming at V came to 1 base and at J to 3 bases, leaving 6 bases not matched to a gene. This CDR3 comprises 16 residues. For the CDR3, the DNA is TGTGCCAGCAGCTTAGGAGCAAGGACAGGGGGCTACGAGCAGTACTTC. The encoded protein is CASSLGARTGGYEQYF.

This clonotype showed up many times. The genes are TRBV7-9 and TRBJ2-7; unclear D gene. Trimming took off 4 bases at V and 0 bases at J, with 16 bases between the two ends. The CDR3 has 16 amino acids. Per the germline V gene, CDR1 is SEHNR and CDR2 is FQNEAQ (reference sequence). The CDR3 nucleotides are TGTGCCAGCAGCTCCCTCGACGCCTCCCCCTCCTACGAGCAGTACTTC. Protein: CASSSLDASPSYEQYF.

This clonotype was recorded many times. The V gene is TRBV4-1, the J gene TRBJ2-7; 7 bases agree with TRBD2. There are 15 residues in the CDR3. V dropped 1 base and J dropped 2; count of bases not matched to a gene: 5. CDR1 and CDR2 from the germline V gene are MGHRA and YSYEKL. The CDR3: CASSQAWGGTYEQYF. As DNA, the CDR3 is TGCGCCAGCAGCCAAGCCTGGGGGGGAACCTACGAGCAGTACTTC.

This clonotype turned up a few times. The chain recombines TRBV12-3 or TRBV12-4 with TRBJ1-5; unclear D gene. The CDR3 is 14 residues long. Trimming shortened V by 0 bases and J by 6 bases, and 9 bases separated the two germline ends. CDR3 loop: CASSLALGSQPQHF. In DNA, the CDR3 is TGTGCCAGCAGTTTAGCGCTGGGCAGTCAGCCCCAGCATTTT.

This clonotype was seen more than once but under ten times. The gene calls are TRBV11-1 and TRBJ2-1, with 12 bases aligning to TRBD1. Germline V CDR1 and CDR2: SGHAT, FQDESV (reference sequence). After removal of 0 bases from V and 2 bases from J, the junction contained 8 bases not matched to a gene. The CDR3 sequence is 19 residues long. The CDR3 loop is CASSLAFPGQGATYNEQFF. DNA for the CDR3: TGTGCCAGCAGCTTAGCCTTCCCGGGACAGGGGGCGACCTACAATGAGCAGTTCTTC.

In its sample, this clonotype was seen a few times. V usage is TRBV27 and J usage is TRBJ2-1, with 9 nucleotides matching TRBD1. This CDR3 is 14 amino acids long. Germline V gene lookup returns CDR1 MNHEY and CDR2 SMNVEV (reference sequence). The J segment lost 10 bases and the V segment lost 2 bases, leaving 6 bases of the junction unmatched. The CDR3 DNA is TGTGCCAGCAGTTTAGGGACAGGGTGGGGGGAGCAGTTCTTC. Translating it yields CASSLGTGWGEQFF.

This sequence joins TRBV24-1 and TRBJ2-1; D perhaps matches TRBD1 (7 bases). Trimming removed 2 bases from V and 6 bases from J, with 25 bases in between. CDR3 length: 19 amino acids. Per the germline V gene, CDR1 is KGHDR and CDR2 is SFDVKD. The CDR3 is CATSDSLSGGTTLGNEQFF. In DNA form, the CDR3 reads TGTGCCACCAGTGATTCCCTCTCAGGGGGGACCACCCTAGGCAATGAGCAGTTCTTC.

This clonotype was picked up a small number of times. The chain links TRBV20-1 to TRBJ2-1; 7 nucleotides line up with TRBD2. Trimming cost V 5 bases and J 10 bases; bases outside gene matches: 14. Germline CDR1 reads DFQATT; CDR2 reads SNEGSKA (reference sequence). This CDR3 comprises 14 residues. The CDR3 region is CSARRLAFEGEQFF. CDR3 bases: TGCAGTGCTCGACGACTAGCATTTGAGGGGGAGCAGTTCTTC.

The chain combines TRBV7-8 with TRBJ2-3, with TRBD2 matching over 16 bases. CDR3 size: 20 residues. Germline assignment: CDR1 SGHVS and CDR2 FQNEAQ. V was clipped by 5 bases and J by 2 bases; unmatched bases: 13. The CDR3 sequence: CASSPDPGLAGGPVTDTQYF. The DNA of the CDR3 is TGTGCCAGCAGCCCAGACCCGGGACTAGCGGGAGGGCCGGTCACAGATACGCAGTATTTT. The whole variable domain, remainder taken from reference TRBV7-8 and TRBJ2-3, is GAGVSQSPRYKVAKRGQDVALRCDPISGHVSLFWYQQALGQGPEFLTYFQNEAQLDKSGLPSDRFFAERPEGSVSTLKIQRTQQEDSAVYLCASSPDPGLAGGPVTDTQYFGPGTRLTVL.

Only a few counts were recorded for this clonotype. The genes are TRBV5-5 and TRBJ2-3; D is possibly TRBD1 (6 bases). CDR3 length equals 18 residues. The V gene's germline CDR1 is SGHKS and CDR2 YYEKEE (reference sequence). Trimming pared 3 bases from V and 0 bases from J, leaving 20 bases between. This CDR3 is CASSWAHRAPTSTDTQYF. As DNA, the CDR3 is TGTGCCAGCAGCTGGGCCCACAGGGCTCCTACAAGCACAGATACGCAGTATTTT.

The chain recombines TRBV4-2 with TRBJ2-3; D might be TRBD1 (6 bases). This CDR3 has 17 residues. The germline V gene has CDR1 LGHNA and CDR2 YNFKEQ. V was trimmed by 4 bases and J by 3 bases, leaving 20 bases between them. The CDR3 DNA follows: TGTGCCAGCAGCCCCCCGGCCAGGGGCTCGGAGACAGATACGCAGTATTTT. Translated, it gives CASSPPARGSETDTQYF.

This clonotype was counted at least ten times. The chain links TRBV3-1 to TRBJ1-3, with a weak D call TRBD1 (5 bases). The CDR3 is 14 residues long. Germline V gives CDR1 LGHDT, CDR2 YNNKEL (reference sequence). V was shortened by 1 base and J by 6 bases, with 10 bases between the two germline ends. The CDR3 bases are TGTGCCAGCAGCCAAGGAGGGGAAGTAAACACCATATATTTT. Translation: CASSQGGEVNTIYF. Supplemented by reference TRBV3-1 and TRBJ1-3, the full variable domain reads DTAVSQTPKYLVTQMGNDKSIKCEQNLGHDTMYWYKQDSKKFLKIMFSYNNKELIINETVPNRFSPKSPDKAHLNLHINSLELGDSAVYFCASSQGGEVNTIYFGEGSWLTVV.

The chain carries TRBV12-3 or TRBV12-4 and TRBJ1-2; D unclear. The CDR3 is 15 residues long. Trimming left V 1 base short and J 1 base short, with 10 bases between. The CDR3 loop reads CASSLGIPDNYGYTF. In DNA form, the CDR3 reads TGTGCCAGCAGTTTAGGGATACCCGATAACTATGGCTACACCTTC.

This chain links TRBV7-9 with TRBJ2-7; the D is unclear. V was pared by 5 bases and J by 5 bases, with 13 bases between. This CDR3 is built from 13 residues. Germline V gives CDR1 SEHNR, CDR2 FQNEAQ (reference sequence). The CDR3: CASSPPGADEQYV. The CDR3 nucleotides are TGTGCCAGCAGCCCACCCGGCGCCGACGAGCAGTACGTC.

This clonotype was seen more than once but under ten times. The rearrangement uses TRBV12-3 or TRBV12-4 and TRBJ1-1, with D perhaps TRBD1 (6 bases). There are 15 residues in the CDR3. The V and J ends lost 2 bases and 4 bases respectively, with 14 bases between them. CDR3 in amino acids: CASSLWYGRGTEAFF. The DNA of the CDR3 is TGTGCCAGCAGTTTATGGTACGGCAGGGGCACTGAAGCTTTCTTT.

This clonotype was seen only a few times. CDR3 protein: CASSEALLGYEQYF. Here the CDR3 DNA reads TGTGCCAGCAGTGAAGCGCTTCTGGGGTACGAGCAGTACTTC. V usage is TRBV2 and J usage is TRBJ2-7; no reliable D call. The CDR3 loop spans 14 amino acids. Looked up from germline, CDR1 is SNHLY and CDR2 is FYNNEI. Deletions cut 0 bases from V and 4 bases from J, with 10 bases between.

This clonotype appeared a few times. This chain connects TRBV4-1 to TRBJ2-5, with 11 bases that match TRBD2. This CDR3 contains 16 residues. The ends lost 8 bases at V and 0 bases at J; junction bases unmatched: 8. Per the germline V gene, CDR1 is MGHRA and CDR2 is YSYEKL. CDR3 bases: TGCGCCAGCGGACCACGACTAGCGGGGTACCAAGAGACCCAGTACTTC. Its protein is CASGPRLAGYQETQYF.

As concerns this clonotype: This may come from a read error, since a much larger clone is one base off. The chain links TRBV6-4 to TRBJ2-3; 11 nucleotides match TRBD2. This CDR3 has 14 residues. Trimming took 6 bases from V and 4 from J; bases not matched to a gene: 3. The germline CDR1 and CDR2 sequences are MRHNA and SNTAGT. Here the CDR3 DNA reads TGTGCCAGCAGCGGGACTAGCGGCTCAGATACGCAGTATTTT. Translation gives CASSGTSGSDTQYF.

In its sample, this clonotype was seen a few times. The rearrangement joins TRBV4-1 to TRBJ2-1, with D uncertain. V lost 0 bases to trimming and J lost 7 bases, with 19 bases between them. The CDR3 contains 17 residues. Germline-derived CDR1 and CDR2 are MGHRA and YSYEKL. In DNA form, the CDR3 reads TGCGCCAGCAGCCAAGAACTCGTTTCAGCGAATTTAAATGAGCAGTTCTTC. Translated: CASSQELVSANLNEQFF.

This chain joins TRBV4-1 and TRBJ1-1; D gene unclear. The germline V and J ends were trimmed by 2 bases and 0 bases, with 13 bases remaining between them. The germline gives CDR1 MGHRA, CDR2 YSYEKL. This CDR3 is built from 16 residues. DNA of the CDR3: TGCGCCAGCAGCCAATTCGGGCAGACCATGAACACTGAAGCTTTCTTT. Translating it yields CASSQFGQTMNTEAFF.

This clonotype was seen a handful of times. The gene calls are TRBV11-2 and TRBJ2-7, with TRBD2 identical over 8 bases. CDR1 and CDR2 from the germline V gene are SGHAT and FQNNGV. The CDR3 extends over 17 amino acids. Trimming cost V 3 bases and J 2 bases; bases outside gene matches: 12. CDR3 DNA: TGTGCCAGCAGCTTTATATTAAGCGGGAGAGGCCCCTACGAGCAGTACTTC. Its protein product is CASSFILSGRGPYEQYF.

This clonotype appeared a few times. The rearrangement uses TRBV6-5 and TRBJ1-5; TRBD1 matches at 9 bases. Germline V gives CDR1 MNHEY, CDR2 SVGAGI. V lost 4 bases to trimming and J lost 7 bases; unmatched junction nucleotides: 5. This CDR3 has 14 amino acids. CDR3 residues: CASSFGQGSQPQHF. CDR3 DNA sequence: TGTGCCAGCAGTTTTGGACAGGGGTCGCAGCCCCAGCATTTT.

This clonotype was seen repeatedly, ten times or more. The V gene is TRBV2, the J gene TRBJ2-5, with D possibly TRBD2 on 5 matching bases. In germline, CDR1 is SNHLY, CDR2 FYNNEI. The CDR3 covers 14 residues. Trimming left V 4 bases short and J 5 bases short, with 14 bases between. The CDR3 sequence: CASSGYRGGETQYF. The CDR3 coding sequence is TGTGCCAGCAGTGGTTACCGGGGTGGGGAGACCCAGTACTTC. Using reference TRBV2 and TRBJ2-5 for the parts outside the CDR3, the full variable domain is EPEVTQTPSHQVTQMGQEVILRCVPISNHLYFYWYRQILGQKVEFLVSFYNNEISEKSEIFDDQFSVERPDGSNFTLKIRSTKLEDSAMYFCASSGYRGGETQYFGPGTRLLVL.

The rearrangement uses TRBV5-2 and TRBJ2-2; the table's D call of TRBD2 was not tested on the DNA. TRBV5-2 is a documented pseudogene. The CDR3 extends over 13 amino acids. The chain's CDR3 is CARGLGYPGELFF. CDR3 coding DNA: TGTGCCAGGGGCCTGGGGTATCCCGGGGAGCTGTTTTTT.

The chain has TRBV28 and TRBJ2-1; D not certain. This CDR3 spans 12 amino acids. V gave up 4 bases and J gave up 7 bases, with 8 bases separating them. Germline values: CDR1 MDHEN, CDR2 SYDVKM. The CDR3 DNA follows: TGTGCCAGCAGTTCGGACCTTAATGAGCAGTTCTTC. It yields the protein CASSSDLNEQFF.

There are many counts of this clonotype. Compared with germline, one end of the junction differs, possibly owing to a read error. The rearrangement joins TRBV12-3 or TRBV12-4 to TRBJ1-3; no reliable D call. The CDR3 totals 12 residues. Here the CDR3 reads CASGFSGNTIYF. DNA for the CDR3: TGTGCCAGCGGTTTCTCTGGAAACACCATATATTTT.

This chain links TRBV4-2 with TRBJ2-1; 10 nucleotides line up with TRBD2. This CDR3 has 19 amino acids. Germline loops: CDR1 LGHNA, CDR2 YNFKEQ. V shed 2 bases, J shed 5 bases, and the junction held 15 bases outside the gene matches. DNA of the CDR3: TGTGCCAGCAGCCAACATTCCTCACCCGGGACTAGCGTGAACAATGAGCAGTTCTTC. Its protein product is CASSQHSSPGTSVNNEQFF.